This record concerns one TCR beta chain sequence. It has no known antigen specificity. No base qualities exist here, and no much larger clone lies one base off it. The data were obtained in a study of blood T cells in healthy people across ages (dated by TCRdb to about 2015). For the wider study: In model experiments, roughly one uniquely barcoded TCR beta cDNA molecule per two T cells was captured by template switching. The donors were divided into four age groups: young (average roughly 17 years), middle-aged (about 39), aged (approximately 62) and long-lived (about 80). Using the same blood draw, the study looked at two additional independent replicas of 1 million unique cDNA reads for two donors, one aged 18 to 30 and the other aged 80 or older. The study measured age-related changes in TCR beta repertoire diversity using deep sequencing normalized with unique cDNA molecular identifiers. To avoid experimental bias, donors of different ages were spread randomly across the sequencing lanes. What the authors observed across the whole study: As age increased, observed TCR beta diversity per million T cells dropped in a roughly linear way, and a significant reduction was already evident by age 40. Compared with the aged group, the long-lived group had more naive CD4+ T cells, fewer expanded clones and increased TCR diversity, a pattern suggesting age selection. Total diversity estimates from one million sequenced T cells were considered lower bounds and underestimates. Conclusive comparison of naive and antigen-experienced compartments was prevented by the profiling of bulk unsorted PBMCs. The CMV infection status of donors was not known, potentially confounding age-related changes in expanded clonotypes. The percentage of naive T cells measured by flow cytometry correlated strongly with observed TCR beta diversity.

The method behind the library was 5' RACE. The sequencing machine was an Illumina HiSeq 2500. A second PCR of roughly 7 to 11 cycles was performed with a sample-barcoded 5' primer and a J-beta primer mix. Each TCR beta cDNA molecule received a unique molecular identifier from a template-switch 5' adaptor carrying 12 random nucleotides. At least 3 million CDR3-containing paired-end reads were obtained from each sample. First-strand cDNA was synthesized from all RNA with the Mint cDNA synthesis kit, primed by a TRBC-specific oligonucleotide. Following uracil-DNA glycosylase treatment, a first 18-cycle PCR with universal primers M1SS and BC2_uni_R was performed on all cDNA. Processing in the source paper ran as follows. For normalization, 1 million high-quality reads, each with a distinct molecular identifier, were randomly selected from each sample. Instead of being binned into consensus sequences, reads with shared molecular identifiers were discarded. MiTCR, set to a Q25 quality threshold and the strictest error-elimination algorithm, was used for CDR3 identification, clonotype clustering and error correction. A nonparametric unseen species model with Euler transformation was used to estimate a lower bound on total TCR beta diversity. TCRdb reran the public reads through fastp at Q25 and MiXCR, keeping productive beta chains. Records with the same CDR3 protein are collapsed into one entry carrying the most frequent genes and DNA. V and J calls and clone size were set by TCRdb, not the authors. The sample yields about 680,000 distinct CDR3 sequences; 45% to 50% were counted once. 25% to 35% of the sample is held by the ten biggest clonotypes.

The donors were about 40 Caucasian individuals from Russia, aged roughly 6 to 100 years, who were systemically healthy. About 9.1 milliliters of peripheral blood were collected from each donor into EDTA-treated Vacutainer tubes. Ficoll-Paque density-gradient centrifugation was used to isolate PBMCs, with at least 6 million obtained per sample. Trizol reagent was used to extract total RNA from the PBMCs, yielding at least 5.5 micrograms per sample. The percentages of naive CD45RAhigh/CD27high T cells were determined by flow cytometry on a PBMC aliquot from every donor. The CDR3 sequence holds 14 residues, the cysteine and phenylalanine included. Only CDR3 DNA is held: 42 bases, read in frame from base 1. In the germline V gene, CDR1 corresponds to MNHEY and CDR2 to SVGEGT. Ends trimmed: V by 5 bases, J by 10 bases; bases unmatched to a gene: 6.

This receptor chain uses TRBV6-2 or TRBV6-3 and TRBJ1-6, with TRBD1 matching 9 junction bases. The sequence was collected from a woman aged 60 to 75 in good health. The sequenced material came from blood. The CDR3 reads CASSDRDRVSPLHF. The bases read TGTGCCAGCAGTGACCGGGACAGGGTGTCACCCCTCCACTTT.